This T cell receptor beta chain was sequenced in a study of T cell changes during pregnancy in multiple sclerosis (dated by TCRdb to between 2018 and 2021). With respect to the entire study: The study examined how the T cell repertoire changed over the course of pregnancy in women with multiple sclerosis.

Points on this clone: The target of this receptor is not known. Nothing much larger sits one base from this clone, and base qualities are not available.

Library prep was done by the immunoSEQ multiplex PCR assay. Here the immuneACCESS table is served through TCRdb, limited to in-frame sequences with V and J called. Missing clones are a known gap in these copies; in checked studies unresolved V genes cover under half, and the rest lacks a known reason. Across this sample there are about 39,000 clones, with 90% to 95% seen only once. Clones ranked in the top ten supply approximately 0.36% of the sample. CDR1 and CDR2 (MGHRA, YSYEKL) derive from the germline V gene. The CDR3 runs 17 amino acids, cysteine and phenylalanine included. Only CDR3 DNA remains: 51 bases, in frame from the first base. Germline trimming: 4 bases from V, 6 bases from J; junction bases outside gene matches: 17.

Rearrangement joined TRBV4-1 to TRBJ1-2, and 7 junction bases match TRBD1. The specimen was CD4+ T cells from peripheral blood mononuclear cells, collected after pregnancy. The receptor was derived from a female donor with multiple sclerosis, enrolled in a pregnancy study. CDR3 sequence: CASSPLGRGHPRNGYTF. The nucleotide sequence reads TGCGCCAGCAGCCCCCTAGGTAGGGGGCACCCGCGGAATGGCTACACCTTC.